Described below is a single T cell receptor beta chain sequence and its context. Its antigen is not identified. The entry originates in a study of T-cell reconstitution after alpha-beta-depleted transplantation in children. Whole-study results and caveats: T-cell counts and diversity at one year following transplant were attributed mainly to newly produced T cells. Some patients showed high day-60 TCRbeta diversity, which derived from surviving recipient T cells and thymic progenitors.

Construction of the TCRbeta library involved unique molecular identifiers. From the PCR reads, TCRdb called clonotypes with MiXCR, one entry per CDR3 protein. Of 440,000 or so distinct CDR3 sequences in the sample, about 40% were seen once. The CDR3 length is 12 residues. V lost 2 bases and J 6 bases, leaving 4 bases between the germline ends. Per the germline V gene, CDR1 is SEHNR and CDR2 is FQNEAQ (reference sequence). The clonotype originates from a girl aged 2-10 years with aplastic anemia, due to receive a stem cell transplant. The input for sequencing was PBMCs, taken before TCRalphabeta/CD19-depleted stem cell transplant. The chain combines TRBV7-9 with TRBJ2-2; D is undetermined. CDR3 sequence: CASSLWAGELFF. DNA for the CDR3: TGTGCCAGCAGCTTATGGGCCGGGGAGCTGTTTTTT.